This entry concerns a single T cell receptor beta chain. Antigen unknown. The CDR3 has 16 amino acids. Germline CDR1 SGHRS, CDR2 YFSETQ. J gave up 4 bases and V 0 bases, and 9 bases lay outside the gene matches. Primers: 60 Vbeta forward and 13 Jbeta reverse. Method: immunoSEQ multiplex PCR; TCRdb's copy keeps in-frame clones and lacks some. The sample totals roughly 70,000 clones. This sample stems from a study of cytomegalovirus exposure and HLA in healthy donors. In the study overall: Early release data held 85 million to 95 million unique TCRs from HLA-typed donors. Study-level findings and limits: Some segments of the V type, notably TRBV6-2 and TRBV6-3, were excluded as indistinguishable. Listed as cytomegalovirus-associated were 170 or so TCR beta chains.

The sequenced material came from PBMCs. V gene TRBV5-1 combines with J gene TRBJ2-5; 7 bases align to TRBD2. This sequence originates from a man in his forties in good health and CMV-seronegative. The CDR3 DNA reads as TGCGCCAGCAGCTTGGGGGGAGCGGGGCCCGGAGAGACCCAGTACTTC. Translation: CASSLGGAGPGETQYF.